The source of this T cell receptor (beta chain) is a study of blood T cells in healthy people across ages. Per-sample yields of isolated PBMCs were at least 6 million. Germline V gives CDR1 LGHNA, CDR2 YSLEER. The ends were cut back, 1 base at V and 6 bases at J, with 11 bases in the middle. The CDR3 loop spans 14 amino acids. A word on this clonotype: Its antigen is not known.

Together with a sample-barcoded 5' primer, a J-beta primer mix was included in a second PCR lasting 7 to 11 cycles. From the 5' RACE reads, TCRdb called clonotypes with MiXCR, one entry per CDR3 protein. In the table there are some 900,000 distinct CDR3 sequences, roughly 48% of which are singletons. General study findings and limits: The diversity estimates, figures obtained from one million T cells, were considered underestimates. Long-lived donors had more naive CD4+ cells and higher diversity than aged donors.

The clonotype originates from a young man in good health. The material sequenced was blood. The chain employs TRBV4-3 and TRBJ2-3; D ambiguous. CDR3 nucleotide sequence: TGCGCCAGCAGCCAAGTGTCCGGCCAGGATACGCAGTATTTT. Translated, it gives CASSQVSGQDTQYF.